These T cell receptor beta chains were read from a single sample in a study of blood T cell repertoires in COVID-19. The assay was immunoSEQ multiplex PCR, and TCRdb's table has in-frame clones only and misses some. The table records 280,000 or so clones, around 88% of them present only once. Sequencing was performed on PBMCs or T cells enriched from blood (not recorded which). Source of these receptors: a woman in her 40s who had recovered from COVID-19. Each CDR3 is given with its conserved first and last residue. D genes are given only for firm matches. Rows may omit the clone size; those that give it use once, few, many or a size class.

CDR3 length,J gene,V gene,clone size,D gene,CDR3 protein,CDR3 DNA
19,TRBJ2-1,TRBV13,NA,TRBD2,CASSLGRGLAGGSYNEQFF,TGTGCCAGCAGCTTAGGCCGGGGACTAGCGGGAGGGTCTTATAATGAGCAGTTCTTC
15,TRBJ2-3,TRBV7-2,NA,TRBD2,CASSLRTRKTDTQYF,TGTGCCAGCAGCTTACGGACTAGGAAGACAGATACGCAGTATTTT
16,TRBJ2-3,TRBV5-1,NA,TRBD2,CASSWAGLAGADTQYF,TGCGCCAGCAGCTGGGCCGGACTAGCGGGGGCAGATACGCAGTATTTT
14,TRBJ2-5,TRBV28,NA,NA,CASSLRQGVETQYF,TGTGCCAGCAGCCTCAGGCAGGGTGTGGAGACCCAGTACTTC
14,TRBJ1-1,TRBV15,NA,TRBD1,CATSRTGVRTEAFF,TGTGCCACCAGTCGGACAGGGGTGCGAACTGAAGCTTTCTTT
16,TRBJ2-7,TRBV27,NA,NA,CASSLWASESSYEQYF,TGTGCCAGCAGTTTATGGGCTAGCGAGAGCTCCTACGAGCAGTACTTC
14,TRBJ1-4,TRBV2,NA,TRBD1,CASRSTGRAEKLFF,TGTGCCAGCAGATCGACAGGGCGGGCTGAAAAACTGTTTTTT
15,TRBJ1-5,TRBV7-2,few,NA,CASSLELGANQPQHF,TGTGCCAGCAGCTTAGAGCTGGGGGCGAATCAGCCCCAGCATTTT
15,TRBJ2-5,TRBV7-9,NA,NA,CASSLVGGLQETQYF,TGTGCCAGCAGCTTAGTGGGGGGACTCCAGGAGACCCAGTACTTC
14,TRBJ2-7,TRBV28,NA,TRBD2,CASSSGRVRDEQYF,TGTGCCAGCAGTAGCGGGAGGGTACGGGACGAGCAGTACTTC
16,TRBJ1-1,TRBV7-2,once,TRBD1,CASSPWTGIRSTEAFF,TGTGCCAGCAGCCCCTGGACAGGAATTCGGTCCACTGAAGCTTTCTTT
15,TRBJ2-3,TRBV9,NA,TRBD2,CASSPLAGGPDTQYF,TGTGCCAGCAGCCCTCTTGCGGGAGGGCCAGATACGCAGTATTTT
17,TRBJ2-2,TRBV28,NA,TRBD2,CASSLWTSGRFPGELFF,TGTGCCAGCAGTTTGTGGACTAGCGGGAGGTTCCCCGGGGAGCTGTTTTTT
16,TRBJ2-3,TRBV2,NA,TRBD1,CASSEGDRGREDTQYF,TGTGCCAGCAGTGAAGGGGACAGGGGAAGGGAAGATACGCAGTATTTT
14,TRBJ2-3,TRBV11-3,NA,NA,CASSFSGGTDTQYF,TGTGCCAGCAGCTTCTCAGGGGGCACAGATACGCAGTATTTT
17,TRBJ2-2,TRBV19,once,NA,CASSRVSTGANTGELFF,TGTGCCAGTAGTCGGGTGTCGACGGGAGCGAACACCGGGGAGCTGTTTTTT
16,TRBJ2-1,TRBV7-9,NA,TRBD2,CASSLVGGRAHNEQFF,TGTGCCAGCAGCTTAGTTGGCGGGAGAGCCCACAATGAGCAGTTCTTC
15,TRBJ2-7,TRBV27,NA,TRBD2,CASSALSGSYYEQYF,TGTGCCAGCAGTGCACTTAGCGGGAGCTACTACGAGCAGTACTTC
15,TRBJ1-5,TRBV6-2/TRBV6-3,few,NA,CASSYSNTGNQPQHF,TGTGCCAGCAGTTACTCGAATACAGGGAATCAGCCCCAGCATTTT
15,TRBJ1-5,TRBV28,once,TRBD1,CASSSGTGLGQPQHF,TGTGCCAGCAGTTCCGGGACAGGGCTTGGCCAGCCCCAGCATTTT
12,TRBJ2-3,TRBV7-8,NA,NA,CASSQRADTQYF,TGTGCCAGCAGCCAGAGGGCAGATACGCAGTATTTT
14,TRBJ1-1,TRBV7-9,NA,NA,CASSKQGLNTEAFF,TGTGCCAGCAGTAAGCAGGGGTTAAACACTGAAGCTTTCTTT
12,TRBJ2-3,TRBV9,NA,NA,CASGLPEGTQYF,TGTGCCAGCGGACTCCCTGAGGGTACGCAGTATTTT
14,TRBJ1-4,TRBV30,NA,TRBD1,CAWSGTQGGGKLFF,TGTGCCTGGAGTGGCACACAGGGGGGGGGAAAACTGTTTTTT
15,TRBJ2-3,TRBV27,NA,NA,CASSLSSGFTDTQYF,TGTGCCAGCAGTTTATCGAGCGGTTTCACAGATACGCAGTATTTT
14,TRBJ2-5,TRBV6-5,NA,NA,CASSRGSGEETQYF,TGTGCCAGCAGCAGGGGCAGTGGTGAAGAGACCCAGTACTTC
15,TRBJ2-7,TRBV27,NA,NA,CASSPFSGASYEQYF,TGTGCCAGCAGCCCCTTTTCGGGAGCCTCCTACGAGCAGTACTTC
13,TRBJ2-5,TRBV11-2,NA,NA,CASSLGLEGTQYF,TGTGCCAGCAGCTTAGGCCTAGAGGGGACCCAGTACTTC
12,TRBJ1-1,TRBV28,NA,NA,CASSFKRDEAFF,TGTGCCAGCAGTTTTAAGCGGGATGAAGCTTTCTTT
15,TRBJ2-1,TRBV18,once,TRBD2,CASSPASGGYNEQFF,TGTGCCAGCTCACCCGCTAGCGGGGGCTACAATGAGCAGTTCTTC
15,TRBJ1-5,TRBV27,NA,NA,CASSSRGTSNQPQHF,TGTGCCAGCAGTTCTAGGGGGACGAGCAATCAGCCCCAGCATTTT
15,TRBJ2-1,TRBV9,once,TRBD2,CASSVDSGSYNEQFF,TGTGCCAGCAGCGTAGATAGCGGGAGCTACAATGAGCAGTTCTTC
16,TRBJ2-2,TRBV6-6,NA,NA,CASTLFLSGNTGELFF,TGTGCCAGCACCCTATTCCTTAGCGGAAACACCGGGGAGCTGTTTTTT
15,TRBJ2-7,TRBV5-1,NA,TRBD1,CASSLPDRSGYEQYF,TGCGCCAGCAGCTTACCGGACAGGTCAGGCTACGAGCAGTACTTC
12,TRBJ2-7,TRBV29-1,NA,NA,CSVAPRSYEQYF,TGCAGCGTTGCCCCCAGGTCCTACGAGCAGTACTTC
14,TRBJ1-1,TRBV5-1,NA,NA,CASSLLGEVTEAFF,TGCGCCAGCAGCTTGCTGGGGGAGGTCACTGAAGCTTTCTTT
15,TRBJ2-5,TRBV2,NA,TRBD1,CASGRGQGIGETQYF,TGTGCCAGCGGGCGGGGACAGGGGATAGGAGAGACCCAGTACTTC
14,TRBJ2-7,TRBV11-1,NA,TRBD1,CASSFDRGSYEQYF,TGTGCCAGCAGCTTCGACAGGGGCTCCTACGAGCAGTACTTC
17,TRBJ2-1,TRBV12-1,NA,NA,CASSLAEGQDSYNEQFF,TGTGCCAGCAGCCTTGCCGAGGGACAGGACTCCTACAATGAGCAGTTCTTC
15,TRBJ1-2,TRBV3-1/TRBV3-2,NA,TRBD1,CASSQVVGQGSGYTF,TGTGCCAGCAGCCAAGTTGTAGGACAGGGATCTGGCTACACCTTC
12,TRBJ2-7,TRBV5-1,NA,NA,CASSTQGNEQYF,TGCGCCAGCAGCACTCAGGGGAACGAGCAGTACTTC
15,TRBJ2-5,TRBV3-1/TRBV3-2,NA,NA,CASSPPGHRQETQYF,TGTGCCAGCAGCCCGCCGGGACACAGACAAGAGACCCAGTACTTC
12,TRBJ2-7,TRBV7-2,once,NA,CASSIPGYEQYF,TGTGCCAGCAGCATCCCAGGTTACGAGCAGTACTTC
15,TRBJ1-4,TRBV5-5,NA,TRBD1,CASSGTGATNEKLFF,TGTGCCAGCAGCGGGACAGGGGCAACTAATGAAAAACTGTTTTTT
16,TRBJ2-5,TRBV2,medium-sized,TRBD1,CASSGALDRGSTTQYF,TGTGCCAGCAGTGGTGCCCTGGACAGGGGGTCCACGACCCAGTACTTC
15,TRBJ2-1,TRBV5-4,NA,TRBD2,CASSLSGRERNEQFF,TGTGCCAGCAGCTTGAGCGGGAGGGAGAGGAATGAGCAGTTCTTC
13,TRBJ2-5,TRBV27,NA,NA,CASSSRERETQYF,TGTGCCAGCAGTTCTCGTGAGAGAGAGACCCAGTACTTC
14,TRBJ1-6,TRBV5-1,once,NA,CASSFEGDYSPLHF,TGCGCCAGCAGCTTTGAGGGGGATTACTCACCCCTCCACTTT
15,TRBJ1-5,TRBV18,NA,NA,CASSPQGQFNQPQHF,TGTGCCAGCTCACCCCAAGGACAGTTCAATCAGCCCCAGCATTTT
14,TRBJ1-4,TRBV27,NA,NA,CASSLTQGEEKLFF,TGTGCCAGCAGTTTAACACAGGGAGAAGAAAAACTGTTTTTT
14,TRBJ1-4,TRBV7-9,NA,NA,CASSLLSPNEKLFF,TGTGCCAGCAGCCTCCTATCCCCTAATGAAAAACTGTTTTTT
14,TRBJ2-7,TRBV6-2/TRBV6-3,NA,NA,CASSYSKVRAEQYF,TGTGCCAGCAGTTACTCGAAGGTCAGGGCCGAGCAGTACTTC
15,TRBJ2-5,TRBV5-1,NA,NA,CASSLYRGADETQYF,TGCGCCAGCAGCTTGTATAGGGGCGCCGATGAGACCCAGTACTTC
15,TRBJ1-1,TRBV29-1,NA,TRBD1,CSVVGQGVVATEAFF,TGCAGCGTTGTAGGACAGGGGGTTGTCGCAACTGAAGCTTTCTTT
15,TRBJ1-5,TRBV4-1,NA,NA,CASSQDQGPNQPQHF,TGCGCCAGCAGCCAAGACCAGGGGCCAAACCAGCCCCAGCATTTT
14,TRBJ2-2,TRBV6-5,NA,NA,CAVSWGQNTGELFF,TGTGCCGTCTCCTGGGGCCAGAACACCGGGGAGCTGTTTTTT
14,TRBJ2-3,TRBV27,NA,TRBD1,CASTDRGRTDTQYF,TGTGCCAGCACCGACAGGGGACGCACAGATACGCAGTATTTT
16,TRBJ1-2,TRBV18,few,TRBD1,CASSSALTGVNYGYTF,TGTGCCAGCTCATCCGCCTTGACAGGGGTTAACTATGGCTACACCTTC
14,TRBJ1-4,TRBV11-2,NA,TRBD1,CASSPGGTAEKLFF,TGTGCCAGCAGCCCGGGCGGGACAGCTGAAAAACTGTTTTTT
15,TRBJ2-3,TRBV5-1,once,NA,CASRLGGESTDTQYF,TGCGCCAGCAGATTGGGCGGGGAGAGCACAGATACGCAGTATTTT